These 22 T cell receptor beta chains were all obtained from the same sample, sequenced in a study of OX40 agonist ivuxolimab in advanced cancers. TCRdb's table, derived via immunoSEQ multiplex PCR, lists solely in-frame clones and lacks some. This table has more than 100,000 clones, about 92% appearing once. The input for sequencing was CD4+ or CD8+ T cells sorted from blood, taken in a trial of the OX40 agonist ivuxolimab. Receptors were obtained from an adult with an advanced solid tumor such as melanoma, head and neck, liver or kidney cancer.

This clone was counted a few times. This chain links TRBV5-6 with TRBJ2-3, with D possibly being TRBD1 or TRBD2 (6 bases each). Looked up from germline, CDR1 is SGHDT and CDR2 is YYEEEE. CDR3 size: 18 residues. Deletions cut 0 bases from V and 5 bases from J, with 22 bases between. The CDR3 DNA reads TGTGCCAGCAGCTTGGTCGTGGCGGAGACAGGAGGGGGAGATACGCAGTATTTT. Protein product: CASSLVVAETGGGDTQYF.

The chain recombines TRBV5-1 with TRBJ1-1; D gene ambiguous. This CDR3 region has 16 residues. With 0 bases removed from V and 1 base from J, the gap between germline ends came to 13 bases. Per germline, CDR1 SGHRS and CDR2 YFSETQ. CDR3: CASSLVPQSGNTEAFF. DNA for the CDR3: TGCGCCAGCAGCTTGGTTCCACAAAGTGGGAACACTGAAGCTTTCTTT.

The rearrangement joins TRBV6-1 to TRBJ2-5, with D uncertain. The V gene lost 2 bases and the J gene lost 4 bases, with 5 bases spanning the gap. The CDR3 runs 12 residues. Germline-derived CDR1 and CDR2 are MNHNS and SASEGT. The CDR3, as DNA: TGTGCCAGCAGTGAAAATAGAGAGACCCAGTACTTC. Translated, it gives CASSENRETQYF.

The rearrangement uses TRBV21-1 and TRBJ2-7; the table names TRBD1, a call not compared with the DNA. TRBV21-1 is designated a pseudogene. The CDR3 is 16 amino acids. CDR3 region: CASTSPRQGRFYEQYF. CDR3 DNA: TGTGCCAGCACCTCACCCCGACAGGGTAGGTTCTACGAGCAGTACTTC.

The gene calls are TRBV5-8 and TRBJ2-7, with unresolved D. Between the trimmed V and J ends, which lost 5 bases and 3 bases, there was a span of 18 bases. Germline assignment: CDR1 SGHTS and CDR2 YDEGEE. CDR3 size: 15 residues. The CDR3 nucleotides read TGTGCCAGCAGAGAATACGACTGGGTAAGCTACGAGCAGTACTTC. Encoded protein: CASREYDWVSYEQYF. The full variable domain, in which reference TRBV5-8 and TRBJ2-7 provide the parts outside the CDR3, is EAGVTQSPTHLIKTRGQQATLRCSPISGHTSVYWYQQALGLGLQFLLWYDEGEERNRGNFPPRFSGRQFPNYSSELNVNALELEDSALYLCASREYDWVSYEQYFGPGTRLTVT.

The J gene is TRBJ2-7, the V gene TRBV19; TRBD1 is a possible D gene (6 bases). This CDR3 has 13 residues. Trimming removed 5 bases at V and 7 bases at J, with 15 bases between. Germline CDR1 and CDR2: LNHDA and SQIVND (reference sequence). CDR3 protein: CASSPRQVGEQYF. CDR3 nucleotide sequence: TGTGCCAGTAGTCCCCGACAGGTCGGGGAGCAGTACTTC.

The chain has TRBV7-9 and TRBJ1-1; D gene uncertain. The CDR3 runs to 14 residues. Germline V CDR1 and CDR2: SEHNR, FQNEAQ (reference sequence). V shed 0 bases and J shed 0 bases, with 5 bases lying between them. CDR3 nucleotides: TGTGCCAGCAGCTTAGCGGGATTGAACACTGAAGCTTTCTTT. Encoded protein: CASSLAGLNTEAFF.

The gene calls are TRBV7-2 and TRBJ2-7; D is ambiguous. CDR1 SGHTA and CDR2 FQGNSA come from the germline V gene. The germline V and J ends were trimmed by 1 base and 4 bases, with 11 bases remaining between them. The CDR3 covers 14 residues. CDR3 DNA: TGTGCCAGCAGCTTAGGAGGCAGATCTTACGAGCAGTACTTC. This encodes CASSLGGRSYEQYF. The variable domain in full, completed from reference TRBV7-2 and TRBJ2-7, reads GAGVSQSPSNKVTEKGKDVELRCDPISGHTALYWYRQSLGQGLEFLIYFQGNSAPDKSGLPSDRFSAERTGGSVSTLTIQRTQQEDSAVYLCASSLGGRSYEQYFGPGTRLTVT.

The chain has TRBV28 and TRBJ2-5, with D maybe TRBD2 (6 bases). Germline loops: CDR1 MDHEN, CDR2 SYDVKM. The CDR3 runs 14 residues. The V gene lost 10 bases and the J gene lost 8 bases, with 23 bases spanning the gap. For the CDR3, the DNA is TGTGCCACCTCTGCCCTCCGGGAGAAGGACACCCAGTACTTC. Encoded protein: CATSALREKDTQYF.

The V gene is TRBV6-5, the J gene TRBJ1-6, with D perhaps TRBD1 (5 bases). CDR1 is MNHEY, CDR2 SVGAGI, per germline. This CDR3 region has 16 residues. Trimming pared 2 bases from V and 7 bases from J, leaving 15 bases between. The CDR3: CASSYNGARTNSPLHF. In DNA form, the CDR3 reads TGTGCCAGCAGTTACAACGGGGCTAGGACCAATTCACCCCTCCACTTT.

V and J are TRBV28 and TRBJ2-1; TRBD2 agrees at 7 bases. Germline V CDR1 and CDR2: MDHEN, SYDVKM. Trimming removed 2 bases from V and 4 bases from J; junction bases left unmatched: 5. The CDR3 has 15 residues. In DNA, the CDR3 is TGTGCCAGCAGTTTACAGCGGGGCCCTTACAATGAGCAGTTCTTC. It codes for CASSLQRGPYNEQFF.

Comments on this clone: Within the sample, other DNA sequences also encode this same CDR3. The chain recombines TRBV28 with TRBJ1-2; D gene unclear. V was pared by 5 bases and J by 5 bases, with 3 bases between. Looked up from germline, CDR1 is MDHEN and CDR2 is SYDVKM. The CDR3 loop spans 10 amino acids. The CDR3 DNA follows: TGTGCCAGCAGTCGTTATGGCTACACCTTC. This translates into CASSRYGYTF.

The V call is TRBV5-8, the J call TRBJ1-5; no reliable D call. The germline gives CDR1 SGHTS, CDR2 YDEGEE. There are 11 residues in the CDR3. V was clipped by 2 bases and J by 7 bases, with 4 bases between them. The CDR3: CASSLSQPQHF. As DNA, the CDR3 is TGTGCCAGCAGCTTAAGCCAGCCCCAGCATTTT.

This chain joins TRBV9 and TRBJ2-2; a weak D match, TRBD1 (5 bases). CDR3 length equals 14 residues. V was pared by 0 bases and J by 5 bases, with 8 bases between. Germline CDR1 reads SGDLS; CDR2 reads YYNGEE. In DNA, the CDR3 is TGTGCCAGCAGCGTAGCTCAGGGTACCGGGGAGCTGTTTTTT. Protein product: CASSVAQGTGELFF.

The rearrangement uses TRBV9 and TRBJ2-3; 8 nucleotides match TRBD2. This CDR3 comprises 16 residues. Trimming cost V 4 bases and J 6 bases; bases outside gene matches: 13. Germline CDR1 and CDR2: SGDLS and YYNGEE. In DNA, the CDR3 is TGTGCCAGCAGCCCCAGCGGGGGTGCCATATGGGATACGCAGTATTTT. Translating it yields CASSPSGGAIWDTQYF. The full variable domain, rest sourced from reference TRBV9 and TRBJ2-3, is DSGVTQTPKHLITATGQRVTLRCSPRSGDLSVYWYQQSLDQGLQFLIQYYNGEERAKGNILERFSAQQFPDLHSELNLSSLELGDSALYFCASSPSGGAIWDTQYFGPGTRLTVL.

This chain links TRBV7-2 with TRBJ1-5; D gene ambiguous. This CDR3 region has 16 residues. The germline V and J ends were trimmed by 5 bases and 1 base, with 15 bases remaining between them. Looked up from germline, CDR1 is SGHTA and CDR2 is FQGNSA. The CDR3 reads CASSHEATASNQPQHF. As DNA, the CDR3 is TGTGCCAGCAGCCACGAGGCCACAGCAAGCAATCAGCCCCAGCATTTT.

The chain employs TRBV6-1 and TRBJ1-1; no clear D gene. Germline CDR1 and CDR2: MNHNS and SASEGT. The V and J ends lost 6 bases and 7 bases respectively, with 12 bases between them. CDR3 length equals 12 residues. This CDR3 reads CASSLRWGEAFF. The CDR3 bases are TGTGCCAGCAGCCTCCGGTGGGGTGAAGCTTTCTTT.

The rearrangement joins TRBV5-6 to TRBJ2-2; no firm D call. V was trimmed by 4 bases and J by 3 bases, leaving 4 bases between them. From germline, CDR1 is SGHDT and CDR2 YYEEEE. The CDR3 has 12 amino acids. CDR3 coding DNA: TGTGCCAGCAGCCCCTACACCGGGGAGCTGTTTTTT. It yields the protein CASSPYTGELFF.

The rearrangement uses TRBV7-2 and TRBJ2-5; D unclear. The CDR3 totals 16 residues. Germline lookup yields CDR1 SGHTA and CDR2 FQGNSA. Trimming removed 6 bases at V and 4 bases at J, with 21 bases between. The DNA for the CDR3 is TGTGCCAGCAGTTATAATGCCGGGCCTACACGAGAGACCCAGTACTTC. It translates to CASSYNAGPTRETQYF.

The chain combines TRBV25-1 with TRBJ1-4; possible D gene TRBD1, 5 bases. The CDR3 has 15 residues. Germline lookup yields CDR1 MGHDK and CDR2 SYGVNS. The V end was cut by 4 bases, the J end by 11 bases, with 20 bases between. The CDR3 DNA reads as TGTGCCAGCAGTGGGACCGGGACCGCGGGTTTGAAACTGTTTTTT. Protein: CASSGTGTAGLKLFF.

This sequence joins TRBV2 and TRBJ1-1, with TRBD1 identical over 8 bases. V was clipped by 4 bases and J by 6 bases; unmatched bases: 1. CDR1 is SNHLY, CDR2 FYNNEI, per germline. This CDR3 has 12 amino acids. The CDR3 region has the DNA TGTGCCAGCAGTGCACAGGGGGCTGAAGCTTTCTTT. Translating gives CASSAQGAEAFF.

J is TRBJ1-4 and V is TRBV30; D is undetermined. Germline V gene lookup returns CDR1 GTSNPN and CDR2 SVGIG (reference sequence). V lost 5 bases, J lost 0 bases, and 10 bases lay in between. The CDR3 loop spans 14 amino acids. In DNA, the CDR3 is TGTGCCTGGGGTGACGGACCAACTAATGAAAAACTGTTTTTT. Its protein product is CAWGDGPTNEKLFF.